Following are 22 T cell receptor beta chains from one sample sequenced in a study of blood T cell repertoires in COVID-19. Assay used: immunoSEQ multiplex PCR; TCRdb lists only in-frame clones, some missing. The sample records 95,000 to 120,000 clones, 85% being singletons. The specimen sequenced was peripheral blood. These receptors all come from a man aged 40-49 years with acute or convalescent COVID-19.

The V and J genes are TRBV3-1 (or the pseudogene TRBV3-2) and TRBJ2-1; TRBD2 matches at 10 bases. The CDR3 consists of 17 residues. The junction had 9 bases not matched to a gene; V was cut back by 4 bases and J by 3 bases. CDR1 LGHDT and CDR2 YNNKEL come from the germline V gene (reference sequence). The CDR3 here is CASSRPLAGESYNEQFF. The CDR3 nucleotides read TGTGCCAGCAGCCGTCCTCTAGCGGGGGAGAGCTACAATGAGCAGTTCTTC.

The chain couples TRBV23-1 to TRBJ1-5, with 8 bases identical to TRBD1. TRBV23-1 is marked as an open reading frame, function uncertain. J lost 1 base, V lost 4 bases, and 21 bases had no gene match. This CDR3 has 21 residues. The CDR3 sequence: CASSRSSPDRGRVTSNQPQHF. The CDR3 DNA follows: TGCGCCAGCAGTCGCTCCAGTCCCGACAGGGGAAGAGTCACAAGCAATCAGCCCCAGCATTTT.

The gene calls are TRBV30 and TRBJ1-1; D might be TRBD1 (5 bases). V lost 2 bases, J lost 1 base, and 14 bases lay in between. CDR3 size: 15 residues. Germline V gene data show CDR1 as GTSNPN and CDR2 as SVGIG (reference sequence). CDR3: CAWSPPDRSNTEAFF. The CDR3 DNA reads TGTGCCTGGAGTCCCCCCGACAGATCGAACACTGAAGCTTTCTTT.

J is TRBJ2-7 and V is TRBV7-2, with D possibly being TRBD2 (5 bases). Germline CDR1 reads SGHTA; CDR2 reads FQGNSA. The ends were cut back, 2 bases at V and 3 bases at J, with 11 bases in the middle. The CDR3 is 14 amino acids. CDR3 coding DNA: TGTGCCAGCAGCTTATCCCCAGGAGGCTACGAGCAGTACTTC. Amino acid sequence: CASSLSPGGYEQYF.

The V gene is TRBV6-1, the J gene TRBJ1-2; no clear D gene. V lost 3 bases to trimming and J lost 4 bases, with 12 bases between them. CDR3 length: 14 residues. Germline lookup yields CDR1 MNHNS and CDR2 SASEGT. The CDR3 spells CASSDRGIVYGYTF. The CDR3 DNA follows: TGTGCCAGCAGTGACCGAGGGATTGTCTATGGCTACACCTTC.

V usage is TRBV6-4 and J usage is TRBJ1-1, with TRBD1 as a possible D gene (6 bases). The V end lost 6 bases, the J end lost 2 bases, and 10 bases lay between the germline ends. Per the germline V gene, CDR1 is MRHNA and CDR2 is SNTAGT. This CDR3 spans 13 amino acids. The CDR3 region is CASSRGLNTEAFF. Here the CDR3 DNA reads TGTGCCAGCAGCAGGGGTCTCAACACTGAAGCTTTCTTT.

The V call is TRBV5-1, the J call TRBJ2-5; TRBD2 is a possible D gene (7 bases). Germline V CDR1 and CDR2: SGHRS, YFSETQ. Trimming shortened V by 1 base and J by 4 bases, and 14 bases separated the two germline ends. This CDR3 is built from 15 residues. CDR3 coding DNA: TGCGCCAGCAGCTTGAGTCGGGGGGCCGGAGAGACCCAGTACTTC. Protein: CASSLSRGAGETQYF.

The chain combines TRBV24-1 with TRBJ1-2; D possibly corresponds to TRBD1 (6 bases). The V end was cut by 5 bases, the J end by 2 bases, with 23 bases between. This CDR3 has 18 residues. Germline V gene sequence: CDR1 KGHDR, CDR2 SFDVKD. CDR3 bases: TGTGCCACCAGTGTTGGGCCCGGCGCAGGGGCGAACAACTATGGCTACACCTTC. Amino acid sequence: CATSVGPGAGANNYGYTF.

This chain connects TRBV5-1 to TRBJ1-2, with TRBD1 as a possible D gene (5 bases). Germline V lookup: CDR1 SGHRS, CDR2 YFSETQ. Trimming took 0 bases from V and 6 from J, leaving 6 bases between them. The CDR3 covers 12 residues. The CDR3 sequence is CASSLVGDGYTF. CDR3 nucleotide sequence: TGCGCCAGCAGCTTGGTAGGGGATGGCTACACCTTC.

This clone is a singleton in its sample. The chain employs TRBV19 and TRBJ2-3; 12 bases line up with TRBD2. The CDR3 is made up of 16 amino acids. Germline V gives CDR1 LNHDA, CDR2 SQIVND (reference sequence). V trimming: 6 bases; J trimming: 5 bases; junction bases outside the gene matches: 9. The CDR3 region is CASSQLAGGRGDTQYF. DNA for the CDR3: TGTGCCAGTAGCCAACTAGCGGGGGGCCGCGGAGATACGCAGTATTTT.

Here the CDR3 reads CASSLVQVNQPQHF. The CDR3 region has the DNA TGTGCCAGCAGCTTAGTCCAGGTGAATCAGCCCCAGCATTTT. The chain couples TRBV7-2 to TRBJ1-5; D not resolved. The CDR3 extends over 14 amino acids. Per the germline V gene, CDR1 is SGHTA and CDR2 is FQGNSA. V was clipped by 1 base and J by 4 bases, with 8 bases between them.

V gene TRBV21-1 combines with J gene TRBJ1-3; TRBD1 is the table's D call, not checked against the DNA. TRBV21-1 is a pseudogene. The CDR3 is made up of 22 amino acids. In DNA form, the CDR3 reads TGTGCCAGCACCTTAAGGTTTGACAGGGGCGTGTTACTTCGCCTTTCTGGAAACACCATATATTTT. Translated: CASTLRFDRGVLLRLSGNTIYF.

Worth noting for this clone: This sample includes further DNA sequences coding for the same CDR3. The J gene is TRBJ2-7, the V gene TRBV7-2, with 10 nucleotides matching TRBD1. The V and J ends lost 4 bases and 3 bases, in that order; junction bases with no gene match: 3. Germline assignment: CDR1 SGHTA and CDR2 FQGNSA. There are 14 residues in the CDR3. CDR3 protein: CASSSDRGDYEQYF. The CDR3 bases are TGTGCCAGCAGCTCGGACAGGGGGGACTACGAGCAGTACTTC.

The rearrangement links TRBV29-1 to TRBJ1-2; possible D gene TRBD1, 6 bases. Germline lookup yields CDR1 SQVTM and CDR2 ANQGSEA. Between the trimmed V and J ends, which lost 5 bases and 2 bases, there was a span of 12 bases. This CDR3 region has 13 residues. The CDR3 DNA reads TGCAGCGTTTTACAGGGCTCCAACTATGGCTACACCTTC. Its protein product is CSVLQGSNYGYTF. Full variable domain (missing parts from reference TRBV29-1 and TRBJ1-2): SAVISQKPSRDICQRGTSLTIQCQVDSQVTMMFWYRQQPGQSLTLIATANQGSEATYESGFVIDKFPISRPNLTFSTLTVSNMSPEDSSIYLCSVLQGSNYGYTFGSGTRLTVV.

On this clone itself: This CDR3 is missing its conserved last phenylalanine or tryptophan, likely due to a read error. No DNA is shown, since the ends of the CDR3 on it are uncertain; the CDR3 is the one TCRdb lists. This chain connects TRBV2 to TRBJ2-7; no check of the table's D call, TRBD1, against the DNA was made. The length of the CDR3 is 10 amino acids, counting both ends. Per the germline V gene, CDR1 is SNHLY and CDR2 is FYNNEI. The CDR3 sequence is CASSDPGYRL.

The CDR3 coding sequence is TGTGCCTGGAAATACGGTAGCTACACTGAAGCTTTCTTT. Its protein product is CAWKYGSYTEAFF. The chain uses TRBV30 and TRBJ1-1; no clear D. The ends were cut back, 4 bases at V and 3 bases at J, with 12 bases in the middle. This CDR3 spans 13 amino acids. CDR1 is GTSNPN, CDR2 SVGIG, per germline (reference sequence).

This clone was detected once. The CDR3 nucleotides read TGTGCCATCAGTGAGTGGCCCAGAAACACCGGGGAGCTGTTTTTT. Its protein product is CAISEWPRNTGELFF. The chain links TRBV10-3 to TRBJ2-2, with D uncertain. CDR1 ENHRY and CDR2 SYGVKD come from the germline V gene. Trimming stripped 1 base from V and 2 bases from J, with 8 bases between. The length of the CDR3 is 15 residues.

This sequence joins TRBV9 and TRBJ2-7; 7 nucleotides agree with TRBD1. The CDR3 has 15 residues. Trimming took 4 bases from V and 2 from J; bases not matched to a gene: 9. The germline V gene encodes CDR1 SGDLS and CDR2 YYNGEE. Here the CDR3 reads CASSTAPGQTYEQYF. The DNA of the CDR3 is TGTGCCAGCAGCACTGCTCCGGGACAGACCTACGAGCAGTACTTC.

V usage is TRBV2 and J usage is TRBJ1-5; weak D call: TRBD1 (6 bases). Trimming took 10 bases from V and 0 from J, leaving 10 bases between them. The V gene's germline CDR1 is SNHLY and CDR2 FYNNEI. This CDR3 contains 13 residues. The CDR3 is CATKDSSNQPQHF. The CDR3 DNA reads TGTGCCACCAAGGACAGTAGCAATCAGCCCCAGCATTTT.

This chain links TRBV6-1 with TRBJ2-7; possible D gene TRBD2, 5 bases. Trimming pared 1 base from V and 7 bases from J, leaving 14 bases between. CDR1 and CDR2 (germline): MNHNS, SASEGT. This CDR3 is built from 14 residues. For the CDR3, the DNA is TGTGCCAGCAGTGAAGTGGGTAGCGAGCGAGAGCAGTACTTC. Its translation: CASSEVGSEREQYF.

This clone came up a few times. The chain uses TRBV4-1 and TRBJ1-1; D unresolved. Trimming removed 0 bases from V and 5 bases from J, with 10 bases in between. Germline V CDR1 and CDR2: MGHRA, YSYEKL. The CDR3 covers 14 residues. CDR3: CASSQEVRVTEAFF. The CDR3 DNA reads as TGCGCCAGCAGCCAAGAAGTCCGGGTGACTGAAGCTTTCTTT.

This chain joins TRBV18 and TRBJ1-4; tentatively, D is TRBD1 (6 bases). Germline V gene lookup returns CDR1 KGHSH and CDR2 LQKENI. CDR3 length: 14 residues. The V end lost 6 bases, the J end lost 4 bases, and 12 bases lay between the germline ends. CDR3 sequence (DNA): TGTGCCAGCTCCCTAGGACAGAATAATGAAAAACTGTTTTTT. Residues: CASSLGQNNEKLFF. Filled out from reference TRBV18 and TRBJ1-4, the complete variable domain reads NAGVMQNPRHLVRRRGQEARLRCSPMKGHSHVYWYRQLPEEGLKFMVYLQKENIIDESGMPKERFSAEFPKEGPSILRIQQVVRGDSAAYFCASSLGQNNEKLFFGSGTQLSVL.